The source of this TCR beta chain is a study of blood T cell repertoires in COVID-19. On the study more broadly: Whether acute or convalescent, the COVID-19 samples came from the United States, Italy and Spain. In each case, the material was cDNA or gDNA derived from T cells, B-cell-depleted T cells, or PBMCs.

Authors' data handling: From reference gene primer amplification, estimates of nucleated cell counts were derived. The table came from immunoSEQ multiplex PCR; TCRdb's copy has only in-frame clones and leaves some out. That table supplies the V and J calls and clone size; D and trimming were determined from the DNA. The table records roughly 260,000 clones, approximately 86% of them present only once. This TCR was recovered from a woman in her late teens or twenties with acute or convalescent COVID-19. Source material: peripheral blood.

In nucleotides, the CDR3 is TGTGCCAGCATCGAGGCGGACTATGGCTACACCTTC. Translating gives CASIEADYGYTF. The chain has TRBV7-9 and TRBJ1-2; D is unclear. The V end was cut by 7 bases, the J end by 3 bases, with 9 bases between. CDR1 SEHNR and CDR2 FQNEAQ come from the germline V gene (reference sequence). The length of the CDR3 is 12 residues.